In this sample, the clone carrying this TCR beta chain turned up a few times. The antigen is unknown. This entry comes from a study of glioma-infiltrating T cells. The study, taken as a whole, reports: Gliomas, especially low-grade, showed above-expected tissue-blood divergence; non-neoplastic patients showed below. CDR3 overlap between tissue and blood was very small.

Amplification of TCR alpha and beta CDR3 regions from RNA used iRepertoire nested multiplex PCR. Input was roughly 85-450 ng of tissue mRNA or PBMC total RNA. TCRdb independently ran MiXCR on the multiplex PCR reads; one entry per CDR3 protein. The sample lists 150,000 to 200,000 distinct CDR3 sequences, approximately 30% occurring once. The J segment lost 4 bases and the V segment lost 3 bases, leaving 1 base of the junction unmatched. CDR3 size: 14 residues. Germline V gives CDR1 LNHDA, CDR2 SQIVND (reference sequence). The receptor's source is a human donor with low-grade glioma or glioblastoma, undergoing nonglioma brain surgery, or in good health (not recorded which). The chain couples TRBV19 to TRBJ2-2, with 8 bases that match TRBD1. Sequenced sample: glioma tissue, nonneoplastic brain tissue, or PBMCs (not recorded which). The CDR3 protein is CASSIDRGTGELFF. The DNA of the CDR3 is TGTGCCAGTAGTATTGACAGGGGCACCGGGGAGCTGTTTTTT.